One sample yielded the 11 T cell receptor beta chains listed below, sequenced in a study of cytomegalovirus exposure and HLA in healthy donors. The PCR contained 60 Vbeta and 13 Jbeta primers. The assay was immunoSEQ multiplex PCR, and TCRdb's table has in-frame clones only and misses some. The table lists about 120,000 clones, 70% to 80% of them singletons, with 2.5% to 3% in the top ten. Sequenced input: PBMCs. The receptors were sampled from a woman aged 40-49 years in good health and CMV-seropositive.

This clone was picked up a small number of times. The V and J genes are TRBV11-2 and TRBJ2-3; 8 nucleotides align to TRBD2. Germline CDR1 reads SGHAT; CDR2 reads FQNNGV. V trimming: 3 bases; J trimming: 4 bases; junction bases outside the gene matches: 6. The CDR3 length is 15 residues. CDR3 residues: CASSLRAGGSDTQYF. CDR3 in DNA: TGTGCCAGCAGCTTGAGGGCGGGGGGATCAGATACGCAGTATTTT.

The rearrangement uses TRBV7-2 and TRBJ2-1, with 16 bases matching TRBD2. Per the germline V gene, CDR1 is SGHTA and CDR2 is FQGNSA. Trimming took 1 base from V and 11 from J; bases not matched to a gene: 11. The CDR3 is made up of 18 amino acids. The CDR3 nucleotides are TGTGCCAGCAGCTTAGTGGGGACTAGCGGGAGGGCCGAGGAGAAGCAGTTCTTC. It yields the protein CASSLVGTSGRAEEKQFF. Using reference TRBV7-2 and TRBJ2-1 for the parts outside the CDR3, the full variable domain is GAGVSQSPSNKVTEKGKDVELRCDPISGHTALYWYRQSLGQGLEFLIYFQGNSAPDKSGLPSDRFSAERTGGSVSTLTIQRTQQEDSAVYLCASSLVGTSGRAEEKQFFGPGTRLTVL.

This clone was seen only once. The chain uses TRBV2 and TRBJ1-1, with TRBD1 identical over 9 bases. The V gene's germline CDR1 is SNHLY and CDR2 FYNNEI. V was pared by 10 bases and J by 1 base, with 7 bases of the junction left unmatched. The CDR3 runs to 14 residues. CDR3 sequence (DNA): TGTGCCACCACAGGGGGCTCTTGGAACACTGAAGCTTTCTTT. It translates to CATTGGSWNTEAFF. Filled out from reference TRBV2 and TRBJ1-1, the complete variable domain reads EPEVTQTPSHQVTQMGQEVILRCVPISNHLYFYWYRQILGQKVEFLVSFYNNEISEKSEIFDDQFSVERPDGSNFTLKIRSTKLEDSAMYFCATTGGSWNTEAFFGQGTRLTVV.

The chain uses TRBV7-9 and TRBJ2-5; D gene unclear. This CDR3 has 13 amino acids. Trimming pared 0 bases from V and 1 base from J, leaving 3 bases between. The germline V gene has CDR1 SEHNR and CDR2 FQNEAQ (reference sequence). CDR3 sequence (DNA): TGTGCCAGCAGCTTAGCACTCCAAGAGACCCAGTACTTC. This encodes CASSLALQETQYF.

With regard to this clone: Sequence at one end of the junction differs from germline and may be a read error. V and J are TRBV7-7 and TRBJ2-5, with 7 bases that match TRBD2. Germline CDR1 and CDR2: SSHAT and FNYEAQ (reference sequence). The CDR3 has 16 amino acids. For the CDR3, the DNA is TGTGCTAGCAGCTTAGTGTTTTCTAGCGGTCAAGAGACCCAGTACTTC. This encodes CASSLVFSSGQETQYF.

Turning to this clone: At one end the junction does not follow the germline gene, possibly because of a read error. The V and J genes are TRBV7-7 and TRBJ2-5; 8 nucleotides align to TRBD2. CDR3 length: 18 residues. Per germline, CDR1 SSHAT and CDR2 FNYEAQ (reference sequence). CDR3 sequence: CASSLVPARSGSGVTQYF. The CDR3 DNA reads as TGTGCTAGCAGCTTAGTTCCGGCGAGGAGCGGGAGCGGGGTGACCCAGTACTTC.

V gene TRBV4-2 combines with J gene TRBJ2-2; 9 bases line up with TRBD2. Trimming took 1 base from V and 3 from J; bases not matched to a gene: 3. The CDR3 extends over 16 amino acids. Per germline, CDR1 LGHNA and CDR2 YNFKEQ. CDR3 in amino acids: CASSQVVAGDTGELFF. As DNA, the CDR3 is TGTGCCAGCAGCCAAGTAGTAGCGGGAGACACCGGGGAGCTGTTTTTT.

The chain couples TRBV29-1 to TRBJ2-5; TRBD1 is a possible D gene (6 bases). Germline V gives CDR1 SQVTM, CDR2 ANQGSEA. The CDR3 is made up of 15 amino acids. V shed 7 bases and J shed 4 bases, with 22 bases lying between them. The CDR3 nucleotides read TGCAGCGCTGGAAAGGACAGCCCCTCGGGAGAGACCCAGTACTTC. Encoded protein: CSAGKDSPSGETQYF.

The chain uses TRBV5-1 and TRBJ1-5; the D is unclear. V lost 4 bases and J 0 bases, leaving 11 bases between the germline ends. The CDR3 runs to 15 residues. Looked up from germline, CDR1 is SGHRS and CDR2 is YFSETQ. CDR3 region: CASSDGRDSNQPQHF. The CDR3, as DNA: TGCGCCAGCAGCGACGGACGGGATAGCAATCAGCCCCAGCATTTT.

This chain links TRBV25-1 with TRBJ1-6, with a possible D match to TRBD1 (5 bases). Trimming pared 1 base from V and 0 bases from J, leaving 10 bases between. CDR3 size: 17 residues. The germline CDR1 and CDR2 sequences are MGHDK and SYGVNS. CDR3 sequence: CASSEFGGSSYNSPLHF. CDR3 nucleotides: TGTGCCAGCAGTGAATTCGGGGGAAGCTCCTATAATTCACCCCTCCACTTT.

The chain carries TRBV5-1 and TRBJ1-4; 9 positions match TRBD1. Unmatched junction bases numbered 2, after V lost 3 bases and J lost 2 bases. The CDR3 totals 15 residues. Germline CDR1 reads SGHRS; CDR2 reads YFSETQ. DNA of the CDR3: TGCGCCAGCAGCTCACAGGGGGCCACTAATGAAAAACTGTTTTTT. Protein: CASSSQGATNEKLFF.